This T cell receptor beta chain was found in a study of T-cell reconstitution after alpha-beta-depleted transplantation in children. The library targeted TCRbeta and was prepared with unique molecular identifiers. TCRdb redid the calling of the PCR reads with MiXCR, one entry per CDR3 protein. This repertoire shows some 640,000 distinct CDR3 sequences, 15% to 20% found once; its top ten account for approximately 1%. V lost 5 bases, J lost 0 bases, and 11 bases lay in between. The CDR3 is 13 residues long. CDR1 is DFQATT, CDR2 SNEGSKA, per germline (reference sequence). In this sample, this clonotype turned up many times.

This receptor was obtained from a human donor who donated a stem cell graft to a child with acute myeloid leukemia. The specimen comprised PBMCs from the stem cell graft donor, sampled from the stem cell graft. The genes are TRBV20-1 and TRBJ2-7; tentatively, D is TRBD1 (5 bases). The CDR3 loop reads CSAGAISSYEQYV. The CDR3 DNA reads as TGCAGTGCTGGGGCGATTAGCTCCTACGAGCAGTACGTC.